The T cell receptor beta chain described here comes from a study of blood T cell repertoires in COVID-19. Study as a whole: Sample material is recorded as cDNA or gDNA derived from T cells, B-cell-depleted T cells, or PBMCs.

Sequencing used immunoSEQ multiplex PCR; TCRdb keeps in-frame clones, though not all of them. The table has about 370,000 clones, 89% seen once. Trimming left V 0 bases short and J 2 bases short, with 9 bases between. Germline lookup yields CDR1 SGHRS and CDR2 YFSETQ. The length of the CDR3 is 14 residues. Seattle enrolled patients during active infection and tracked them longitudinally. This receptor was identified in a woman in her thirties with COVID-19, enrolled during active disease. The specimen was peripheral blood. The chain carries TRBV5-1 and TRBJ2-7; tentative D call: TRBD2 (6 bases). In DNA form, the CDR3 reads TGCGCCAGCAGCTTGGTAGGAGGGGCCTACGAGCAGTACTTC. This codes for CASSLVGGAYEQYF.